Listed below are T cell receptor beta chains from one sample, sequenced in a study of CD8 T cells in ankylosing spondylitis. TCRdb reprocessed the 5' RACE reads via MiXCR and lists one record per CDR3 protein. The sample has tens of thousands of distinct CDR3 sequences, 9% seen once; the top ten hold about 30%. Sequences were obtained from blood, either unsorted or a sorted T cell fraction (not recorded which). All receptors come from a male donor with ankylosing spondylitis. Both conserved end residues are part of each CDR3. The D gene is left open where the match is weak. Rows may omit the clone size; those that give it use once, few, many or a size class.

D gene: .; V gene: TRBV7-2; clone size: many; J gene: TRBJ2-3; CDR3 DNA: TGTGCCAGCAGCCCGGGAATAGATACGCAGTATTTT; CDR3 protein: CASSPGIDTQYF
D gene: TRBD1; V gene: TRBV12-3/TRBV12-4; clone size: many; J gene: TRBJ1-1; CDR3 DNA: TGTGCCAGCATCTTGGGACAGGGGAACACTGAAGCTTTCTTT; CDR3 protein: CASILGQGNTEAFF
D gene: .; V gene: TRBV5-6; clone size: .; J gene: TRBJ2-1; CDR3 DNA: TGTGCCAGCAGCATCCTGAGCTCCTACAATGAGCAGTTCTTC; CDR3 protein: CASSILSSYNEQFF
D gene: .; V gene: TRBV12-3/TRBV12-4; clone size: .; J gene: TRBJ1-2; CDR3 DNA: TGTGCCAGCAGCCAATCCCGACGGTCCATTCATGGCTACACCTTC; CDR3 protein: CASSQSRRSIHGYTF
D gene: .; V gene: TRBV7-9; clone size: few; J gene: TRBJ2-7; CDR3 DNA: TGTGCCAGCAGCTTGCCTTCGGACGAGCAGTACTTC; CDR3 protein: CASSLPSDEQYF
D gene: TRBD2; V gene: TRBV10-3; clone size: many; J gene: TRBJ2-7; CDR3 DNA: TGTGCCATCAGTGAGTCCGCTGGGGGGGCGGGAGGAACCTACGAGCAGTACTTC; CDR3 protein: CAISESAGGAGGTYEQYF
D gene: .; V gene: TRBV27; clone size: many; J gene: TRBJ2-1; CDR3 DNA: TGTGCCAGCAGTTTGGGCCCCGACAATGAGCAGTTCTTC; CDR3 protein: CASSLGPDNEQFF
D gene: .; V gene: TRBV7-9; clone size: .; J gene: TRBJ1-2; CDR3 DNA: TGTGCCAGCAGCCCCGTCTGGCTCAGCCATGGCTACACCTTC; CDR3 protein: CASSPVWLSHGYTF
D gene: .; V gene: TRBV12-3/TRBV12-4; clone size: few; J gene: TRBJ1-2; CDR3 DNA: TGTGCCAGCACCCTAGGCCCGGGATTTGATAACTATGGCTACACCTTC; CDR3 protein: CASTLGPGFDNYGYTF
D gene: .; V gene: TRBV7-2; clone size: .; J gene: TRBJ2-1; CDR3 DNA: TGTGCCAGCAGCGTGGGGGTCGGGCAGTTCTTC; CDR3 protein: CASSVGVGQFF
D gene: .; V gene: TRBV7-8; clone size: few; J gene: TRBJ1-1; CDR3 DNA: TGTGCCAGCAACAACCACCCACGGGGATTGAACACTGAAGCTTTCTTT; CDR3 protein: CASNNHPRGLNTEAFF
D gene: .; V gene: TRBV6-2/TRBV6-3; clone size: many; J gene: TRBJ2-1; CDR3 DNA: TGTGCCAGCAGTTACACGGACTACAATGAGCAGTTCTTC; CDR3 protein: CASSYTDYNEQFF
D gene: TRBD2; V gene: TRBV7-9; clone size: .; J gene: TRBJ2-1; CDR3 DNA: TGTGCCAGCAGCCCACCTAGCGGGAGCTATGAGCAGTTCTTC; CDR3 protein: CASSPPSGSYEQFF
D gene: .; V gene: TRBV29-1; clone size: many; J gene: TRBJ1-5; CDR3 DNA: TGCAGCGTTGTAATGGGGTTCAATCAGCCCCAGCATTTT; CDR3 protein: CSVVMGFNQPQHF
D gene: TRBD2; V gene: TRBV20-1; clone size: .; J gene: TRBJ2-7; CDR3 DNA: TGCAGCGGGGGGTTAGCGGACTCCTACGAGCAGTACTTC; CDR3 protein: CSGGLADSYEQYF
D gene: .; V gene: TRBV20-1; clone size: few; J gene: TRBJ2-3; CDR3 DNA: TGCAGTGCTAGAGATCACGGGTCTAGCACAGATACGCAGTATTTT; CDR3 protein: CSARDHGSSTDTQYF
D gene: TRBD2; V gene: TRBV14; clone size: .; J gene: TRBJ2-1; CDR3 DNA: TGTGCCAGCAGCCAAGATCCATTACTAGCGGGAGGTATGAATGAGCAGTTCTTC; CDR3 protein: CASSQDPLLAGGMNEQFF
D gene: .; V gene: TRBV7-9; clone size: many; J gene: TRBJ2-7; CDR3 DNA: TGTGCCAGCAGCTTAGTTCGCTCCTACGAGCAGTACTTC; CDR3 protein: CASSLVRSYEQYF
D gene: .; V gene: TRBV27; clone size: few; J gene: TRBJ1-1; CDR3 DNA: TGTGCCAGCAGGCCCGGGACGGACACTGAAGCTTTCTTT; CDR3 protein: CASRPGTDTEAFF
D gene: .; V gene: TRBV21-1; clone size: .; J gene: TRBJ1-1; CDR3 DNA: TGTGCCAGCAGCAAAGATAGAACAGGGGAGAACACTGAAGCTTTCTTT; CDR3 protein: CASSKDRTGENTEAFF
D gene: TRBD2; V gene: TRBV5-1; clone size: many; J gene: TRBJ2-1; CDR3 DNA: TGCGCCAGCAGCAAGACTAGCGGCTCCTACAATGAGCAGTTCTTC; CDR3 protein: CASSKTSGSYNEQFF
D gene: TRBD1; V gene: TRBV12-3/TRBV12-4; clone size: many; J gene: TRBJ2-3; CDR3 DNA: TGTGCCAGCAGTTTCGGGACAGGGCTTACAGATACGCAGTATTTT; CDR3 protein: CASSFGTGLTDTQYF
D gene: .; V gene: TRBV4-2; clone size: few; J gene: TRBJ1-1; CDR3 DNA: TGTGCCAGCAGCCAAGAAGGGGAAGCTTTCTTT; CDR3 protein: CASSQEGEAFF
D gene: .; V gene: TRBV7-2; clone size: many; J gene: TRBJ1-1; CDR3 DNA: TGTGCCAGCAGCACCCCTTTGGGCACTGAAGCTTTCTTT; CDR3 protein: CASSTPLGTEAFF
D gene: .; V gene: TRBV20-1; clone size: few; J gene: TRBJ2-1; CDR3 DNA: TGCAGTGCTCTGCTCGACAGGAACTACAATGAGCAGTTCTTC; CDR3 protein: CSALLDRNYNEQFF
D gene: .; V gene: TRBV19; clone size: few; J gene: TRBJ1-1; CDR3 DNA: TGTGCCAGTAGTATGATTCTGCACACTGAAGCTTTCTTT; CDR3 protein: CASSMILHTEAFF